This T cell receptor beta chain was recovered during a study of post-analysis software for immune sequencing data (dated by TCRdb to the mid-2010s). A note on the overall study: Disease courses on record covered relapsing-remitting, secondary progressive and progressive-relapsing multiple sclerosis, though some patients had no subtype annotation. Patient repertoires were compared against 10 to 12 previously published healthy control repertoires from donors aged roughly 6 to 26 years. A subset of samples was prepared in parallel using single-end sample barcoding, then pooled and co-amplified after Illumina adapter ligation.

Comments on this clonotype: The antigen this receptor binds is unknown. No per-base quality is available; no much larger clone lies one base away.

V lost 1 base and J lost 2 bases; the stretch between them is 11 bases long. CDR1 and CDR2 (SGHTA, FQGNSA) derive from the germline V gene. The CDR3 numbers 15 residues from cysteine through phenylalanine. Of the read, only the CDR3 DNA is kept; its 45 bases are in frame from base 1. To demonstrate the VDJtools post-analysis software, the study profiled TCR beta repertoires from the peripheral blood of about a dozen young patients with multiple sclerosis. The multiple sclerosis patients were children and adolescents between 6 and 15 years of age. The method was PCR. Sequenced using an Illumina HiSeq 2500. To reduce PCR and sequencing biases, unique molecular identifiers were incorporated into the TCR beta cDNA libraries. Approximately 500,000 cDNA molecules were obtained for every 1 to 10 million input T cells, so each molecule roughly corresponded to one T cell. The patient libraries were prepared and sequenced using the same protocol as the earlier healthy control dataset. Within a given batch, samples were prepared together, multiplexed and sequenced on the same HiSeq lane. The source study handled its data this way. Raw barcoded reads were processed with MIGEC, discarding single-read molecular identifier groups before consensus assembly and CDR3 extraction. VDJtools was used for post-analysis of the clonotype tables, with diversity normalized by down-sampling every dataset to the smallest sample size. To correct batch-related cross-sample contamination, repertoire overlap clustering matched CDR3 amino acid sequences but not nucleotide sequences. TCRdb reworked the public reads: Q25 trimming with fastp, MiXCR clone assembly, productive beta chains retained. Each CDR3 protein gets just one entry, which takes the most common genes and DNA from the rows behind it. TCRdb, not the original authors, processed these V and J calls. This sample lists 450,000 to 650,000 distinct CDR3 sequences; 44% were detected once. The ten largest clones take up more than 1.5% of the sample.

Overall study outcomes, separate from this receptor: Multiple sclerosis patients had significantly lower normalized Chao1 diversity than controls, a result that suggests substantial peripheral T-cell clonal expansion. About five TRBV segments, including TRBV5-6, TRBV5-1 and TRBV20-1, were significantly more frequent in patients than controls. Direct clustering with F measure revealed strong co-clustering of samples prepared in the same batch, which led to a batch-effect correction. The control group was slightly older than the multiple sclerosis patient group.

Sequenced input: blood. This TCR came from a girl aged 5 to 17 with multiple sclerosis. The rearrangement combines TRBV7-2 with TRBJ1-1, and possibly TRBD1, on 6 matching bases. The DNA sequence is as follows: TGTGCCAGCAGCTTAGTAGGGACAACTAACACTGAAGCTTTCTTT. This is translated as CASSLVGTTNTEAFF.